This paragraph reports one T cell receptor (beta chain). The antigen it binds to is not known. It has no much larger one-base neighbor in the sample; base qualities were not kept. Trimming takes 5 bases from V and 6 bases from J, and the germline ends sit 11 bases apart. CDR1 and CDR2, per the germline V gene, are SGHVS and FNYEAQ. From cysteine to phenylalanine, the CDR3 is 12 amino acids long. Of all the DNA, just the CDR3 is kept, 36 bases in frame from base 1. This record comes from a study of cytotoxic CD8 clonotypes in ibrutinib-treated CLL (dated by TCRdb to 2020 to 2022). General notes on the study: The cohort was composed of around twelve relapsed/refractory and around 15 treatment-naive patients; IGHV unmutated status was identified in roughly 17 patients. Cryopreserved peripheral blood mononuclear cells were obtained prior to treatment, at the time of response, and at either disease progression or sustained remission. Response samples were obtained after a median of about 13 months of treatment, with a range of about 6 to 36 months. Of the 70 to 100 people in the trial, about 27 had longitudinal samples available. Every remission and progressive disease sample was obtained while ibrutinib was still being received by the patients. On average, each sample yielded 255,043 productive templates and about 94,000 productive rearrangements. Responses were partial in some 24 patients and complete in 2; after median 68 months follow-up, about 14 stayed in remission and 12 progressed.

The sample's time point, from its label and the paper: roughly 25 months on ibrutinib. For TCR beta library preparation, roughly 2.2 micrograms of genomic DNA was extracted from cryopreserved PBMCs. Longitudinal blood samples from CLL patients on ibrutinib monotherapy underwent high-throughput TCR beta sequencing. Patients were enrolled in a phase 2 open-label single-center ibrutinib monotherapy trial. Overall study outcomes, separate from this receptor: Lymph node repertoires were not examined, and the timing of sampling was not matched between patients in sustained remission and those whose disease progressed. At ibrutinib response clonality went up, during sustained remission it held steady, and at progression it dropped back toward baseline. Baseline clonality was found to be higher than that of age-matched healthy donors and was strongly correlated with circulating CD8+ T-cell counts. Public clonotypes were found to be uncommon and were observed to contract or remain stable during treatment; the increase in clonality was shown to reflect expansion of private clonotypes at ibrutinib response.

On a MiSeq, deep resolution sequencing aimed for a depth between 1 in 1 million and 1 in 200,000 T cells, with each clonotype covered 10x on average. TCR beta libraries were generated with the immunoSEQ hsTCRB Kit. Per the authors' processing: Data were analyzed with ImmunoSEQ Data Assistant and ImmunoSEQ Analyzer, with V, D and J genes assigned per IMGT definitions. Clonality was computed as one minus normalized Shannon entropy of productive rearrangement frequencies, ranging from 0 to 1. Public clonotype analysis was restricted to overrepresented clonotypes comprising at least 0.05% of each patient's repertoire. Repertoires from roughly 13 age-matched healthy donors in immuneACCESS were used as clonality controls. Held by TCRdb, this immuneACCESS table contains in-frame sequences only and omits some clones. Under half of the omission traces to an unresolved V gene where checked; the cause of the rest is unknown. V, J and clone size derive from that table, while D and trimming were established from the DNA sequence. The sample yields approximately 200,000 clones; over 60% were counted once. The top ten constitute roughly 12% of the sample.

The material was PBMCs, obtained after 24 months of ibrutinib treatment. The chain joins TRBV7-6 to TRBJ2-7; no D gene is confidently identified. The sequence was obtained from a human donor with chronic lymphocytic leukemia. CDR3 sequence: CASSHWNGEQYF. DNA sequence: TGTGCCAGCAGCCACTGGAACGGCGAGCAGTACTTC.